This T cell receptor beta chain emerged from a study of Ad26.COV2.S vaccination and SARS-CoV-2 variants. Across the whole study: Each vaccinee took Ad26.COV2.S intramuscularly, once or twice 56 days apart.

On this clone itself: Antigen specificity is unknown.

Study-wide findings and caveats: Placebo and vaccine recipients had non-spike TCR breadth that was similar.

Treatment defined: around 19 received Ad26.COV2.S at low or high dose, single or two shots; 5 received placebo; per-sample allocation not given. On day 63 after the first injection, vaccine and placebo recipients gave samples. Libraries were prepared by immunoSEQ multiplex PCR; TCRdb keeps only in-frame clonotypes and omits some of them. The sample yields about 350,000 clones, roughly 90% seen once. With 7 bases removed from V and 6 bases from J, the gap between germline ends came to 17 bases. Germline CDR1 SGHRS, CDR2 YFSETQ. The CDR3 is made up of 14 amino acids. The TCR comes from a person between 18 and 60 years old who received the Ad26.COV2.S COVID-19 vaccine or a placebo. The sequenced sample was peripheral blood, obtained in a trial of Ad26.COV2.S vaccine versus placebo. The chain has TRBV5-1 and TRBJ1-3; D may be TRBD1 (5 bases). The chain's CDR3 is CASGGPGGQNTIYF. CDR3 coding DNA: TGCGCCAGCGGAGGCCCGGGGGGTCAAAACACCATATATTTT. The full variable domain, in which reference TRBV5-1 and TRBJ1-3 provide the parts outside the CDR3, is KAGVTQTPRYLIKTRGQQVTLSCSPISGHRSVSWYQQTPGQGLQFLFEYFSETQRNKGNFPGRFSGRQFSNSRSEMNVSTLELGDSALYLCASGGPGGQNTIYFGEGSWLTVV.